This passage covers 3 T cell receptor beta chains from one sample sequenced in a study of shared clonotypes between healthy human individuals. Sequencing was performed with immunoSEQ multiplex PCR; in TCRdb, only in-frame clones are kept and a portion is missing. The sample has over 950,000 clones; 60% to 85% are singletons. The sequenced sample was memory CD4+ T cells from PBMCs. Documented subset: CD45RA-negative fraction. The receptors were gathered from a young man in good health. Some clones in this sample may be carry-over from other donors' samples.

The DNA of the CDR3 is TGTGCCAGCAGCCCAGGGCAGGGTGGAGCAAACACCATATATTTT. Its protein is CASSPGQGGANTIYF. The chain recombines TRBV4-2 with TRBJ1-3, with D perhaps matching TRBD1 (5 bases). Germline V gene sequence: CDR1 LGHNA, CDR2 YNFKEQ. The CDR3 covers 15 residues. V lost 4 bases and J lost 6, with 16 bases in between.

The chain is built from TRBV9 and TRBJ2-1; 7 nucleotides align to TRBD2. Trimming removed 1 base from V and 2 bases from J; junction bases left unmatched: 6. Germline-derived CDR1 and CDR2 are SGDLS and YYNGEE. There are 16 residues in the CDR3. CDR3 nucleotide sequence: TGTGCCAGCAGCGTACTGGGGCTAGCGGCCTACAATGAGCAGTTCTTC. This sequence encodes CASSVLGLAAYNEQFF.

CDR3 protein: CASKGTGFGNQPQHF. In nucleotides, the CDR3 is TGTGCCAGCAAGGGGACAGGGTTCGGCAATCAGCCCCAGCATTTT. The chain carries TRBV28 and TRBJ1-5; TRBD1 matches at 9 bases. Per germline, CDR1 MDHEN and CDR2 SYDVKM. Trimming cost V 7 bases and J 2 bases; bases outside gene matches: 6. The CDR3 is 15 amino acids.